These T cell receptor beta chains were read from a single sample in a study of blood T cells in healthy people across ages. One entry per CDR3 protein results from TCRdb running MiXCR on the 5' RACE reads. The profile shows about 780,000 distinct CDR3 sequences, around half of them singletons. Specimen: blood. Source of these receptors: an elderly man in good health. The CDR3 runs from the conserved cysteine through the conserved F or W. The D gene is left open where the match is weak. The size entry is marked missing in some rows and otherwise reads once, few, many or a size class.

j_gene	abundance	v_gene	d_gene	CDR3aa	CDR3nt
TRBJ2-7	.	TRBV20-1	.	CSAGTSGWGFHEQYF	TGCAGTGCTGGCACCTCCGGTTGGGGCTTTCACGAGCAGTACTTC
TRBJ2-1	.	TRBV7-2	.	CASSLDRFSSYNEQFF	TGTGCCAGCAGCTTGGACCGATTCTCTTCCTACAATGAGCAGTTCTTC
TRBJ2-1	.	TRBV5-1	.	CASSAAAGGGYNEQFF	TGCGCCAGCAGCGCGGCCGCAGGGGGAGGTTACAATGAGCAGTTCTTC
TRBJ2-7	.	TRBV29-1	TRBD2	CSVDAGGLYEQYF	TGCAGCGTTGATGCGGGAGGACTCTACGAGCAGTACTTC
TRBJ2-5	.	TRBV29-1	.	CSVGGRGTQYF	TGCAGCGTTGGAGGGCGCGGGACCCAGTACTTC
TRBJ2-5	many	TRBV10-3	TRBD2	CAISESAGLETQYF	TGTGCCATCAGTGAGTCAGCGGGACTAGAGACCCAGTACTTC
TRBJ1-6	few	TRBV5-5	.	CASSLRFSYNSPLHF	TGTGCCAGCAGCTTACGGTTCTCCTATAATTCACCCCTCCACTTT
TRBJ1-2	few	TRBV30	.	CAWSRGSGYTF	TGTGCCTGGAGCCGGGGAAGTGGCTACACCTTC
TRBJ2-6	.	TRBV9	TRBD1	CASSVATGTGESGANVLTF	TGTGCCAGCAGCGTAGCGACTGGGACAGGAGAGTCTGGGGCCAACGTCCTGACTTTC
TRBJ1-2	few	TRBV18	.	CASSPPSTRNYGYTF	TGTGCCAGCTCACCGCCCAGTACAAGGAACTATGGCTACACCTTC
TRBJ2-4	many	TRBV28	.	CASSFPSVSKNIQYF	TGTGCCAGCAGTTTTCCTAGCGTATCGAAAAACATTCAGTACTTC
TRBJ2-3	many	TRBV7-9	.	CASSIPSRGTDTQYF	TGTGCCAGCAGCATCCCCAGCAGGGGCACAGATACGCAGTATTTT
TRBJ2-7	few	TRBV6-1	TRBD1	CASSFPQGASYEQYF	TGTGCCAGCAGTTTCCCTCAGGGGGCTTCCTACGAGCAGTACTTC
TRBJ1-5	few	TRBV29-1	.	CSVYQDSNQPQHF	TGCAGCGTTTATCAGGATAGCAATCAGCCCCAGCATTTT
TRBJ2-1	.	TRBV20-1	TRBD2	CSATSGLGRNKQFF	TGCAGTGCTACGTCGGGACTAGGCCGCAATAAGCAGTTCTTC
TRBJ2-4	many	TRBV29-1	.	CSVQDRFGNIQYF	TGCAGCGTTCAAGACAGGTTTGGAAACATTCAGTACTTC
TRBJ2-1	many	TRBV6-4	.	CASSPLGTSDEQFF	TGTGCCAGCAGTCCCCTTGGGACGTCCGATGAGCAGTTCTTC
TRBJ2-1	.	TRBV27	.	CARPPGHSSYNEQFF	TGTGCCAGACCGCCGGGCCACAGCTCCTACAATGAGCAGTTCTTC
TRBJ2-3	.	TRBV4-2	TRBD2	CASSQKGGSGGPTDTQYF	TGTGCCAGCAGCCAGAAAGGGGGTAGCGGGGGCCCTACAGATACGCAGTATTTT
TRBJ1-2	.	TRBV7-2	TRBD1	CASSLDLSGTDRDGYTF	TGTGCCAGCAGCTTGGACTTAAGTGGGACAGACAGGGATGGCTACACCTTC
TRBJ2-7	.	TRBV28	TRBD2	CASRRGSNYEQYF	TGTGCCAGCAGGCGGGGGAGCAACTACGAGCAGTACTTC
TRBJ2-1	few	TRBV5-1	.	CASRGSSVRGENEQFF	TGCGCCAGCAGGGGGTCCAGCGTTAGGGGAGAAAATGAGCAGTTCTTC
TRBJ1-5	.	TRBV6-2/TRBV6-3	.	CASTADSLTRLSNQPQHF	TGTGCCAGCACTGCCGACAGCCTCACGAGGTTAAGCAATCAGCCCCAGCATTTT
TRBJ2-1	.	TRBV5-4	.	CASHTRKISSYNEQFF	TGTGCCAGCCATACTAGAAAAATTAGCTCCTACAATGAGCAGTTCTTC
TRBJ1-2	.	TRBV5-5	.	CASSLLRDSQEDGYTF	TGTGCCAGCAGCTTGCTCCGGGACTCTCAGGAAGATGGCTACACCTTC
TRBJ2-3	.	TRBV18	.	CASSRSGTDTQYF	TGTGCCAGCTCACGATCCGGCACAGATACGCAGTATTTT
TRBJ2-3	few	TRBV7-2	TRBD2	CASSKGTSGYTDTQYF	TGTGCCAGCAGCAAGGGGACTAGCGGATACACAGATACGCAGTATTTT
TRBJ2-7	.	TRBV7-2	TRBD2	CASSPDVNSGRAGEQYF	TGTGCCAGCAGTCCCGATGTTAATAGCGGGAGGGCGGGCGAGCAGTACTTC
TRBJ1-1	.	TRBV29-1	.	CGFMNTEAFF	TGCGGATTTATGAACACTGAAGCTTTCTTT
TRBJ1-4	.	TRBV25-1	TRBD1	CASSEWKGQGGEKLFF	TGTGCCAGCAGTGAATGGAAAGGACAGGGAGGCGAAAAACTGTTTTTT
TRBJ2-5	.	TRBV18	.	CASSPGGHTGGGETQYF	TGTGCCAGCTCCCCGGGGGGCCACACAGGCGGCGGAGAGACCCAGTACTTC
TRBJ2-3	.	TRBV25-1	.	CASSAHGSGTDTQYF	TGTGCCAGCAGTGCACACGGGAGTGGGACAGATACGCAGTATTTT
TRBJ2-7	.	TRBV3-1	.	CASSQIPRQVRRPLKEAPYEQYF	TGTGCCAGCAGCCAAATTCCGAGGCAGGTCCGACGCCCACTTAAGGAGGCACCCTACGAGCAGTACTTC
TRBJ2-7	.	TRBV20-1	TRBD1	CSAVGVAGGVSPYEQYF	TGCAGTGCTGTGGGGGTAGCAGGGGGCGTATCCCCCTACGAGCAGTACTTC